The 11 T cell receptor beta chains below all came from one sample that was sequenced in a study of T cell responses to AZD1222 COVID-19 vaccine. Data came from immunoSEQ multiplex PCR; TCRdb stores just in-frame clones and leaves some out. The repertoire has about 150,000 clones, 90% of them found once; the top ten carry about 3.2%. The sequenced sample was peripheral blood, obtained 28 days after the second AZD1222 dose. These receptors originate from an adult who received the AZD1222 COVID-19 vaccine.

This chain joins TRBV27 and TRBJ2-7, with D unclear. Trimming took off 3 bases at V and 3 bases at J, with 9 bases between the two ends. This CDR3 comprises 13 residues. CDR1 and CDR2 from the germline V gene are MNHEY and SMNVEV (reference sequence). Here the CDR3 reads CASSFQGNYEQYF. The CDR3 bases are TGTGCCAGCAGTTTCCAAGGAAACTACGAGCAGTACTTC.

V and J are TRBV4-1 and TRBJ1-1; no firm D call. Trimming removed 8 bases from V and 3 bases from J, with 16 bases in between. CDR1 and CDR2 (germline): MGHRA, YSYEKL. This CDR3 has 14 residues. Here the CDR3 DNA reads TGCGCCAGCTCTGCCTCTCGTGGGGACACTGAAGCTTTCTTT. Translated, it gives CASSASRGDTEAFF.

This sequence joins TRBV19 and TRBJ1-1; 8 bases align to TRBD1. J lost 5 bases, V lost 5 bases, and 7 bases had no gene match. CDR1 and CDR2 from the germline V gene are LNHDA and SQIVND (reference sequence). This CDR3 comprises 14 residues. CDR3 in amino acids: CASSPPDRGTEAFF. Written as DNA, the CDR3 is TGTGCCAGTAGTCCGCCCGACAGGGGTACTGAAGCTTTCTTT.

The chain couples TRBV19 to TRBJ2-5, with D hard to call. Trimming took off 5 bases at V and 5 bases at J, with 12 bases between the two ends. Germline V gene lookup returns CDR1 LNHDA and CDR2 SQIVND (reference sequence). The CDR3 is 13 residues long. The CDR3 reads CASSPLLTETQYF. The CDR3, as DNA: TGTGCCAGTAGTCCCCTCCTTACGGAGACCCAGTACTTC. Complete variable domain (other parts from reference TRBV19 and TRBJ2-5): DGGITQSPKYLFRKEGQNVTLSCEQNLNHDAMYWYRQDPGQGLRLIYYSQIVNDFQKGDIAEGYSVSREKKESFPLTVTSAQKNPTAFYLCASSPLLTETQYFGPGTRLLVL.

The rearrangement joins TRBV5-4 to TRBJ1-2; D perhaps matches TRBD1 (5 bases). Germline CDR1 is SGHNT and CDR2 is YYREEE (reference sequence). There are 14 residues in the CDR3. V lost 0 bases and J lost 8, with 14 bases in between. Here the CDR3 DNA reads TGTGCCAGCAGCTTGGAGCAGGGCTTGGGAGGCTACACCTTC. Its protein product is CASSLEQGLGGYTF.

This clone was picked up one time. This chain joins TRBV30 and TRBJ2-1; D unresolved. V lost 0 bases and J 1 base, leaving 7 bases between the germline ends. The length of the CDR3 is 14 residues. The V gene's germline CDR1 is GTSNPN and CDR2 SVGIG (reference sequence). The CDR3 region has the DNA TGTGCCTGGAGTGTAGGGCGGTCCTACAATGAGCAGTTCTTC. Translated: CAWSVGRSYNEQFF.

The chain has TRBV27 and TRBJ2-1; D is unresolved. V was clipped by 2 bases and J by 7 bases, with 15 bases between them. The CDR3 contains 15 residues. CDR1 is MNHEY and CDR2 is SMNVEV in the germline V gene (reference sequence). In DNA, the CDR3 is TGTGCCAGCAGTTTAGGCGTAGGGAATTGGAATGAGCAGTTCTTC. The encoded protein is CASSLGVGNWNEQFF.

The chain recombines TRBV5-4 with TRBJ1-1; D is ambiguous. V shed 6 bases and J shed 1 base, with 7 bases lying between them. CDR3 length equals 12 residues. Germline V gives CDR1 SGHNT, CDR2 YYREEE (reference sequence). CDR3 DNA sequence: TGTGCCAGCACTTTGAGGAACACTGAAGCTTTCTTT. Its translation: CASTLRNTEAFF.

This sequence joins TRBV19 and TRBJ1-1; D perhaps matches TRBD1 (6 bases). This CDR3 contains 16 residues. With 1 base removed from V and 1 base from J, the gap between germline ends came to 13 bases. Germline assignment: CDR1 LNHDA and CDR2 SQIVND (reference sequence). CDR3 bases: TGTGCCAGTAGTATAGTCCCGGGACAAAAGAACACTGAAGCTTTCTTT. Translating gives CASSIVPGQKNTEAFF.

V and J are TRBV6-1 and TRBJ2-5; D uncertain. CDR3 length: 16 amino acids. With 2 bases removed from V and 1 base from J, the gap between germline ends came to 14 bases. CDR1 and CDR2 from the germline V gene are MNHNS and SASEGT. CDR3 amino acids: CASSERGSSFQETQYF. In DNA, the CDR3 is TGTGCCAGCAGTGAACGCGGCAGCTCTTTCCAAGAGACCCAGTACTTC.

The rearrangement joins TRBV29-1 to TRBJ1-2; TRBD1 agrees at 7 bases. V lost 3 bases to trimming and J lost 6 bases; unmatched junction nucleotides: 10. CDR3 length: 14 residues. CDR1 SQVTM and CDR2 ANQGSEA come from the germline V gene. CDR3 coding DNA: TGCAGCGTTGACCCACAGGGGACAGCCAATGGCTACACCTTC. Translated: CSVDPQGTANGYTF. The whole variable domain, filled in from reference TRBV29-1 and TRBJ1-2, reads SAVISQKPSRDICQRGTSLTIQCQVDSQVTMMFWYRQQPGQSLTLIATANQGSEATYESGFVIDKFPISRPNLTFSTLTVSNMSPEDSSIYLCSVDPQGTANGYTFGSGTRLTVV.